This is a list of T cell receptor beta chains from one sample in a study of naive and memory T cell subsets. TCRdb reanalysed the UMI-ligation and nested PCR reads using MiXCR and keeps one entry per CDR3 protein. This table has 70,000 to 95,000 distinct CDR3 sequences, roughly 7% appearing once. Material: central memory CD4+ T cells from blood. These receptors came from a human donor in good health. Both conserved end residues are part of each CDR3. The D gene is left open where the match is weak. Size tells how often a clone was seen (once, few, many) or the class of an expanded clone, and some rows leave it out.

V gene	clone size	J gene	D gene	CDR3 DNA	CDR3 protein
TRBV7-2	few	TRBJ2-3	.	TGTGCCAGCAGCTTAAATTGGGGTGATACGCAGTATTTT	CASSLNWGDTQYF
TRBV15	many	TRBJ2-1	TRBD2	TGTGCCACCAGCAGAGAAGGGACTAGCGGGGGGTACAATGAGCAGTTCTTC	CATSREGTSGGYNEQFF
TRBV3-1	many	TRBJ1-2	TRBD1	TGTGCCAGCAGCCAACCACAGGGGAACTATGGCTACACCTTC	CASSQPQGNYGYTF
TRBV18	few	TRBJ2-5	.	TGTGCCAGCTCACCGCAGGAGAAAGAGACCCAGTACTTC	CASSPQEKETQYF
TRBV7-9	many	TRBJ2-1	TRBD2	TGTGCCAGCAGCCCTAAGACTAGCGGGACGTACAATGAGCAGTTCTTC	CASSPKTSGTYNEQFF
TRBV29-1	many	TRBJ2-1	TRBD2	TGCAGCGTTGGGGTTACTAGCGTAGGCTACAATGAGCAGTTCTTC	CSVGVTSVGYNEQFF
TRBV6-2/TRBV6-3	many	TRBJ1-3	.	TGTGCCAGCAGTTCGAAGGGCGTGAGCTCTGGAAACACCATATATTTT	CASSSKGVSSGNTIYF
TRBV18	.	TRBJ2-4	TRBD1	TGTGCCAGCTCACCTCAGGGGGCAGGGTCCAAAAACATTCAGTACTTC	CASSPQGAGSKNIQYF
TRBV3-1	many	TRBJ1-1	.	TGTGCCAGCAGCCAAGTTGGGGAAGCTTTCTTT	CASSQVGEAFF
TRBV6-2/TRBV6-3	many	TRBJ2-5	.	TGTGCCAGCAGTTACGAGTCCCTACAGCGGCGACCCCAAGAGACCCAGTACTTC	CASSYESLQRRPQETQYF
TRBV5-1	many	TRBJ2-4	TRBD1	TGCGCCAGCAGCTTGGGGGACCGGGACAGCAAAAACATTCAGTACTTC	CASSLGDRDSKNIQYF
TRBV19	.	TRBJ2-1	.	TGTGCCAGTAGTATGGCACGTTACAATGAGCAGTTCTTC	CASSMARYNEQFF
TRBV28	many	TRBJ1-5	.	TGTGCCAGCAGCCAGGGTTCGGGACGGGGCAATCAGCCCCAGCATTTT	CASSQGSGRGNQPQHF
TRBV7-9	.	TRBJ2-3	.	TGTGCCAGCAGCCCACGGGGTCGGTCAGATACGCAGTATTTT	CASSPRGRSDTQYF
TRBV20-1	many	TRBJ2-7	TRBD2	TGCAGTGCTATTCTAACTAGCGGGACCCCCTACGAGCAGTACTTC	CSAILTSGTPYEQYF
TRBV6-1	many	TRBJ2-6	.	TGTGCCAGCAACGGAGGTGCTGGGGCCAACGTCCTGACTTTC	CASNGGAGANVLTF
TRBV7-2	few	TRBJ2-1	TRBD2	TGTGCCAGCAGGTCACTAGCGGAACTAAGGGAGTTCTTC	CASRSLAELREFF
TRBV9	many	TRBJ2-3	.	TGTGCCAGCAGCGTAGTACCCCGGTGGAGAGGCACAGATACGCAGTATTTT	CASSVVPRWRGTDTQYF
TRBV7-3	many	TRBJ2-3	TRBD2	TGTGCCAGCAGCCTAACTTCCTACAGCGGGAGATCAACAGATACGCAGTATTTT	CASSLTSYSGRSTDTQYF
TRBV12-3/TRBV12-4	many	TRBJ2-1	TRBD1	TGTGCCAGCAATCTGATGGTAGGGGGCGGGAATGAGCAGTTCTTC	CASNLMVGGGNEQFF
TRBV20-1	many	TRBJ2-7	.	TGCAGTGCTAGAGTTGCGAGGGAGCAGTACTTC	CSARVAREQYF
TRBV30	few	TRBJ2-1	.	TGTGCCTGGAGTTCCGGGCGGAGTGTCTACAATGAGCAGTTCTTC	CAWSSGRSVYNEQFF